This T cell receptor (beta chain) was captured by sequencing in a study of response to subunit inactivated influenza vaccine. General observations from the study: Authors suggested each seasonal influenza vaccination recruits few new T cells.

This clonotype turned up a few times. The antigen is not known. CDR1 and CDR2 from the germline V gene are SGHVS and FNYEAQ. Trimming took 5 bases from V and 1 from J; bases not matched to a gene: 3. The CDR3 has 15 amino acids. TCRdb passed the RT-PCR reads through MiXCR, listing each CDR3 protein once. The profile shows hundreds of thousands of distinct CDR3 sequences, 25% of them singletons. The chain couples TRBV7-6 to TRBJ2-2; 8 nucleotides match TRBD1. Material: CD4+ T cells sorted from PBMCs, obtained around 5 days after vaccination. This receptor was identified in a man aged 50-59 years who received an inactivated influenza vaccine. The CDR3 sequence is CASSRGQVNTGELFF. The CDR3 DNA reads as TGTGCCAGCAGCCGGGGACAGGTGAACACCGGGGAGCTGTTTTTT.